This TCR beta chain stems from a study of blood T cell repertoires in COVID-19. The assay was immunoSEQ multiplex PCR, and TCRdb's table has in-frame clones only and misses some. The table records approximately 250,000 clones, approximately 86% of them present only once. The receptor was isolated from a woman in her sixties or seventies with COVID-19, enrolled during active disease. The sequencing input was peripheral blood.

The CDR3 nucleotides are TGCGCCAGCAGCTTGGCCGGGGGGACTTACGGCTACACCTTC. Protein: CASSLAGGTYGYTF. The genes are TRBV5-1 and TRBJ1-2; D is perhaps TRBD1 (5 bases). V lost 0 bases and J 8 bases, leaving 14 bases between the germline ends. The CDR3 sequence is 14 residues long. Germline V gene data show CDR1 as SGHRS and CDR2 as YFSETQ.